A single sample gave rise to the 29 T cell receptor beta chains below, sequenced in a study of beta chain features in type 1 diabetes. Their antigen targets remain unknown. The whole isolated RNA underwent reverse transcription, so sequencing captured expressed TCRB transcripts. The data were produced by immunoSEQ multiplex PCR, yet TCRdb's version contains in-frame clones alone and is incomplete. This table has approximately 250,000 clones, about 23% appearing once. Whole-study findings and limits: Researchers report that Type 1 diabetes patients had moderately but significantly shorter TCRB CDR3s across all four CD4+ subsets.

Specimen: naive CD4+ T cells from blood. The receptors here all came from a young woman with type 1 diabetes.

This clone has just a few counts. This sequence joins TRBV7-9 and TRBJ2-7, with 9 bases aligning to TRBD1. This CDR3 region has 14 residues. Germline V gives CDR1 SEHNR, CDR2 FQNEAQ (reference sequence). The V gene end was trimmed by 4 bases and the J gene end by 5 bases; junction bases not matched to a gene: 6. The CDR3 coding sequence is TGTGCCAGCAGCTCCCGGGACAGGGACCACGAGCAGTACTTC. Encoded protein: CASSSRDRDHEQYF.

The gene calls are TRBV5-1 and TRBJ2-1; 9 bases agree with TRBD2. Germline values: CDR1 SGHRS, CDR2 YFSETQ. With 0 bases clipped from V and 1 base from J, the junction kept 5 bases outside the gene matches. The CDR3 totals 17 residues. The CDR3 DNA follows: TGCGCCAGCAGCTTGGAACCTAGCGGGACTTCCTACAATGAGCAGTTCTTC. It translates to CASSLEPSGTSYNEQFF.

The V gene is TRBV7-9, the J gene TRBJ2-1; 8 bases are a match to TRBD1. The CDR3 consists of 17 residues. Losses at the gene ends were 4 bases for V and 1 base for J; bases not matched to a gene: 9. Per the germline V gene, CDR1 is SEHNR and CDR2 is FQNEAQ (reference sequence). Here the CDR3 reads CASSSPATGVSYNEQFF. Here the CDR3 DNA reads TGTGCCAGCAGCTCCCCCGCGACAGGGGTATCCTACAATGAGCAGTTCTTC. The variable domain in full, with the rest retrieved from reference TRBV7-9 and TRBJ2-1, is DTGVSQNPRHKITKRGQNVTFRCDPISEHNRLYWYRQTLGQGPEFLTYFQNEAQLEKSRLLSDRFSAERPKGSFSTLEIQRTEQGDSAMYLCASSSPATGVSYNEQFFGPGTRLTVL.

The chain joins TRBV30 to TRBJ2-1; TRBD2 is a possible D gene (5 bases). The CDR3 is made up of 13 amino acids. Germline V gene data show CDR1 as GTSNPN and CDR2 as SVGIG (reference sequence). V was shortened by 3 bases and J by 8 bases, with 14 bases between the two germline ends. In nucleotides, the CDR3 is TGTGCCTGGAGCCTAAAAGGGAGTGATGAGCAGTTCTTC. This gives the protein CAWSLKGSDEQFF.

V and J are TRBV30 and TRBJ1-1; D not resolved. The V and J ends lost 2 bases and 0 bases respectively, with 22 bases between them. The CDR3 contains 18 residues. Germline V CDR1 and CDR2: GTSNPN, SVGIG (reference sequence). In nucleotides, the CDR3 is TGTGCCTGGAGTCACTGGGCCGGCGCTAACCCTATGAACACTGAAGCTTTCTTT. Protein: CAWSHWAGANPMNTEAFF.

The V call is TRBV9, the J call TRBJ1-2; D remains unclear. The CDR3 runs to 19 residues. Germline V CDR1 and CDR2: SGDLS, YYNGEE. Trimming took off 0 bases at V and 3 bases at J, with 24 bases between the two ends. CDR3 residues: CASSVASGTYQDSYYGYTF. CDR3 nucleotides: TGTGCCAGCAGCGTAGCAAGTGGTACCTACCAGGACTCCTACTATGGCTACACCTTC.

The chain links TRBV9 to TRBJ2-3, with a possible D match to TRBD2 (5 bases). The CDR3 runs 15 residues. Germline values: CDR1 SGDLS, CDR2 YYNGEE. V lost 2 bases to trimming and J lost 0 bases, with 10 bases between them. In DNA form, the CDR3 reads TGTGCCAGCAGCGTCCAGCGGACCAGCACAGATACGCAGTATTTT. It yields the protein CASSVQRTSTDTQYF.

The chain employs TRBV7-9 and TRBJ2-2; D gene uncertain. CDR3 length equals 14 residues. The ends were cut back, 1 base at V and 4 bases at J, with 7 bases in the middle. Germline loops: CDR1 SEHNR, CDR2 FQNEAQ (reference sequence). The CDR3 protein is CASSLGGFTGELFF. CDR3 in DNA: TGTGCCAGCAGCTTAGGAGGCTTCACCGGGGAGCTGTTTTTT.

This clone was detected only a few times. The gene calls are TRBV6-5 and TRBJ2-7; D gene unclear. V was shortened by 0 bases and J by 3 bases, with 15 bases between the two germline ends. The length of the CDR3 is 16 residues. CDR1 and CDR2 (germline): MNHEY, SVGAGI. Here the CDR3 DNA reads TGTGCCAGCAGTTACTCGGCACCCCCGCCTGACTACGAGCAGTACTTC. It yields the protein CASSYSAPPPDYEQYF.

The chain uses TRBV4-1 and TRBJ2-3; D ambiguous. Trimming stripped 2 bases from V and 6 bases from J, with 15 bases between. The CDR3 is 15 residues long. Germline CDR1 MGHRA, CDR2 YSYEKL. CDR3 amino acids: CASSQSPRASDTQYF. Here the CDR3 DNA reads TGCGCCAGCAGCCAAAGCCCCCGTGCATCCGATACGCAGTATTTT.

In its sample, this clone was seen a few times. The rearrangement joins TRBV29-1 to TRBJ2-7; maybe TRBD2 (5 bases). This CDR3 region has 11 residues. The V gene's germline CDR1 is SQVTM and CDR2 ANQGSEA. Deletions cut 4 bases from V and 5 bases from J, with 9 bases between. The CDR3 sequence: CSVGPGDEQYF. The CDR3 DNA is TGCAGCGTTGGGCCCGGGGACGAGCAGTACTTC.

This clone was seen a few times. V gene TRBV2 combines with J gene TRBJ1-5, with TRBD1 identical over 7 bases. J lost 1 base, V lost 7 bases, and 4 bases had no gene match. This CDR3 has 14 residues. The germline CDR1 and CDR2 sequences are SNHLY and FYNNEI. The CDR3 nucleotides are TGTGCCAGCAACCCGGGACAGAGCAATCAGCCCCAGCATTTT. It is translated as CASNPGQSNQPQHF. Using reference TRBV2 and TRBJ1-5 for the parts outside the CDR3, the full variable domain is EPEVTQTPSHQVTQMGQEVILRCVPISNHLYFYWYRQILGQKVEFLVSFYNNEISEKSEIFDDQFSVERPDGSNFTLKIRSTKLEDSAMYFCASNPGQSNQPQHFGDGTRLSIL.

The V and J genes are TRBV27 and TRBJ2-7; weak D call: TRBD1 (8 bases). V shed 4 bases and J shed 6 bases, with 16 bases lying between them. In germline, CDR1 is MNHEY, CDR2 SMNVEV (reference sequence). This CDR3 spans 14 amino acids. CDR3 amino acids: CASSYSYRGGEQYF. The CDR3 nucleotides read TGTGCCAGCAGTTATTCGTACAGGGGGGGCGAGCAGTACTTC.

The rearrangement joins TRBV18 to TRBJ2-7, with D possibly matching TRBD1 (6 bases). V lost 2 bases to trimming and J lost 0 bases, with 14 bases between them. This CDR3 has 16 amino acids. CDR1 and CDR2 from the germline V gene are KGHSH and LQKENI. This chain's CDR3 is CASSPYTGKNSYEQYF. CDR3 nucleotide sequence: TGTGCCAGCTCACCATACACAGGGAAGAACTCCTACGAGCAGTACTTC.

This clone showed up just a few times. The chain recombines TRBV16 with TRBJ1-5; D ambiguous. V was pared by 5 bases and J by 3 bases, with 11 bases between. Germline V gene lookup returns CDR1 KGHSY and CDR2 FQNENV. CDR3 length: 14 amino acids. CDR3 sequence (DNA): TGTGCCAGCAGCGCAACAAGTTTCAATCAGCCCCAGCATTTT. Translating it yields CASSATSFNQPQHF.

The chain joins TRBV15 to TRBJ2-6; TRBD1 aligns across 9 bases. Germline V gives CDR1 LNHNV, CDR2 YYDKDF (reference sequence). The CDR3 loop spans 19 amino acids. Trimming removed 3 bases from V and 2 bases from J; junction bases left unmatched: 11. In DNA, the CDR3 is TGTGCCACCAGCAGTCGCCGACTCGGGACAGGGACTGGGGCCAACGTCCTGACTTTC. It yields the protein CATSSRRLGTGTGANVLTF.

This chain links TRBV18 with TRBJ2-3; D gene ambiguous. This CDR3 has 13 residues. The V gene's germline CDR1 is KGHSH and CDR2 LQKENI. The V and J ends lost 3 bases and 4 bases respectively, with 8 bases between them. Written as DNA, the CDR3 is TGTGCCAGCTCACCCCCAGTCGCAGATACGCAGTATTTT. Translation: CASSPPVADTQYF.

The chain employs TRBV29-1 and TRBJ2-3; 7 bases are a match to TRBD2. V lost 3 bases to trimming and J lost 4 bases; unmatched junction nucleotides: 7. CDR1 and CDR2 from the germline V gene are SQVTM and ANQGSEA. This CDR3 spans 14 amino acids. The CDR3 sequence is CSVDTGGGSDTQYF. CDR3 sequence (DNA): TGCAGCGTTGATACGGGAGGCGGGTCAGATACGCAGTATTTT.

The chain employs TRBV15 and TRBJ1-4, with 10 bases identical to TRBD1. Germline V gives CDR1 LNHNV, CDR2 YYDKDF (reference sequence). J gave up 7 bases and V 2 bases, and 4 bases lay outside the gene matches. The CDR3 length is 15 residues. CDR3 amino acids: CATSRRQGAREKLFF. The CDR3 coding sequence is TGTGCCACCAGCAGAAGACAGGGGGCCCGTGAAAAACTGTTTTTT.

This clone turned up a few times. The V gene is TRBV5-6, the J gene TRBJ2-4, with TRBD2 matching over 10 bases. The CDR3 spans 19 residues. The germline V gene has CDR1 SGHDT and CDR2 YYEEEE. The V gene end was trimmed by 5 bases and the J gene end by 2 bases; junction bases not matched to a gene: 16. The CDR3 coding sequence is TGTGCCAGCAGATTTCTGGAAAATAGCGGGAGGCCCCCCAAAAACATTCAGTACTTC. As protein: CASRFLENSGRPPKNIQYF.

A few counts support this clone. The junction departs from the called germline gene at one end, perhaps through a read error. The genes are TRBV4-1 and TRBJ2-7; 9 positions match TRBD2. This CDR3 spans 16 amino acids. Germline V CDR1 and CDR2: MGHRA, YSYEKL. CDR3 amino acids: CASSPLWLAGSYEQHF. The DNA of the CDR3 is TGCGCCAGCAGCCCCCTTTGGCTAGCGGGGTCCTACGAGCAGCACTTC.

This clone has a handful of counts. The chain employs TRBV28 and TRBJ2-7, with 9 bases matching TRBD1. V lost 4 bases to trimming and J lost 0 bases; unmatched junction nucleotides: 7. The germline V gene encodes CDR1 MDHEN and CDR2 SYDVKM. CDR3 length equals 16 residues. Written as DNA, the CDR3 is TGTGCCAGCAGTTCATCCGGGACAGGGAACTCCTACGAGCAGTACTTC. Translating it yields CASSSSGTGNSYEQYF.

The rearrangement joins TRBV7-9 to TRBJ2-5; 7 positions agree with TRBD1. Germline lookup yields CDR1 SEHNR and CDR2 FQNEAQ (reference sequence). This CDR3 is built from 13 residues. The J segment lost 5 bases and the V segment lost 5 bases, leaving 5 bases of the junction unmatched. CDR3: CASSLTGLETQYF. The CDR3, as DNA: TGTGCCAGCAGCCTGACAGGGTTGGAGACCCAGTACTTC. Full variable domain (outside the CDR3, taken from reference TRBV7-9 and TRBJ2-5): DTGVSQNPRHKITKRGQNVTFRCDPISEHNRLYWYRQTLGQGPEFLTYFQNEAQLEKSRLLSDRFSAERPKGSFSTLEIQRTEQGDSAMYLCASSLTGLETQYFGPGTRLLVL.

The CDR3 sequence is CASRDSVNQPQHF. Here the CDR3 DNA reads TGTGCCAGCAGAGACAGTGTCAATCAGCCCCAGCATTTT. The rearrangement links TRBV6-5 to TRBJ1-5, with D maybe TRBD1 (5 bases). The CDR3 is 13 amino acids. Between the trimmed V and J ends, which lost 6 bases and 3 bases, there was a span of 9 bases. Germline V gene sequence: CDR1 MNHEY, CDR2 SVGAGI.

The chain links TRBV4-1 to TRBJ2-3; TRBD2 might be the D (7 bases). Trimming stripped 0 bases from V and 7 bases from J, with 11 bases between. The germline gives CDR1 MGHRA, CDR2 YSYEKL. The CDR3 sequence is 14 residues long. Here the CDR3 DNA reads TGCGCCAGCAGCCAAGATCCGGGGGGCAATACGCAGTATTTT. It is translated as CASSQDPGGNTQYF.

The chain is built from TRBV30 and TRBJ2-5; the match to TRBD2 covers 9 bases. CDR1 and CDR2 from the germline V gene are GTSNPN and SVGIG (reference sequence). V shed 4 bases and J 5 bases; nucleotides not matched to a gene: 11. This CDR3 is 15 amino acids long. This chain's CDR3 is CAWITPLAGGETQYF. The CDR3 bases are TGTGCCTGGATTACACCACTTGCGGGAGGGGAGACCCAGTACTTC.

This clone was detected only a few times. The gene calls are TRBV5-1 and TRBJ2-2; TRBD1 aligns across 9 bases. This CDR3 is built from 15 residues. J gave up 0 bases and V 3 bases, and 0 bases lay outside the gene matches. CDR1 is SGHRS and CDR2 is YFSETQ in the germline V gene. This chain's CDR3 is CASSYRGPNTGELFF. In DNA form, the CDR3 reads TGCGCCAGCAGCTACAGGGGGCCGAACACCGGGGAGCTGTTTTTT.

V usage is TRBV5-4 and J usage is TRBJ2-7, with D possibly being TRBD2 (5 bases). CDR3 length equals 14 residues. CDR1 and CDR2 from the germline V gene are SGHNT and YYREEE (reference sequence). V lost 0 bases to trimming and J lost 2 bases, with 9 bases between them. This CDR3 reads CASSLATGTYEQYF. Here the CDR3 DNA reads TGTGCCAGCAGCTTGGCCACGGGGACCTACGAGCAGTACTTC.

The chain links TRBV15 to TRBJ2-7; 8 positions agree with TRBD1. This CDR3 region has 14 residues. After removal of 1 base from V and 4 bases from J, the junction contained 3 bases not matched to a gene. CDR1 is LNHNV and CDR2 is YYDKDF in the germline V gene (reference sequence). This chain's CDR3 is CATSRGTGRYEQYF. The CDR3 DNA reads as TGTGCCACCAGCAGAGGGACAGGGAGGTACGAGCAGTACTTC. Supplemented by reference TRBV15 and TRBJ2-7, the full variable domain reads DAMVIQNPRYQVTQFGKPVTLSCSQTLNHNVMYWYQQKSSQAPKLLFHYYDKDFNNEADTPDNFQSRRPNTSFCFLDIRSPGLGDTAMYLCATSRGTGRYEQYFGPGTRLTVT.